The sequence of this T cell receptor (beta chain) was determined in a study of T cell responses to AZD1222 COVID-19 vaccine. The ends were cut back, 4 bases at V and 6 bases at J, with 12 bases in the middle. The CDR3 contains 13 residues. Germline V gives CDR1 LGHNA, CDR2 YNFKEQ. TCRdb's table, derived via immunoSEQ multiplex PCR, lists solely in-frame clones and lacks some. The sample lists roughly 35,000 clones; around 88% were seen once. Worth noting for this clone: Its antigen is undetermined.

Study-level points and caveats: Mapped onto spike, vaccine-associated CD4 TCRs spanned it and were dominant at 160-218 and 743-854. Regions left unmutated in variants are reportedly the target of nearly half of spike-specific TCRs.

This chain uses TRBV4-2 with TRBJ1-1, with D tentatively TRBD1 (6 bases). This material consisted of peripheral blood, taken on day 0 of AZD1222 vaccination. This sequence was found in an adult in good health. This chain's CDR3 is CASSLRQDPEAFF. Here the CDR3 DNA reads TGTGCCAGCAGCCTTAGACAGGACCCTGAAGCTTTCTTT.